This T cell receptor beta chain comes out of a study of blood T cell repertoires in COVID-19. Study-level background: COVID-19 samples from acute and convalescent phases originated in the United States, Italy and Spain. From T cells, B-cell-depleted T cells, or PBMCs came the material, which was cDNA or gDNA.

In the authors' methods: Reference gene primer amplification gave estimated nucleated cell counts. Here immunoSEQ multiplex PCR was the method, and the copy in TCRdb shows in-frame clones only, minus some. V, J and clone size are those of that table, while D and trimming were read from the DNA. The data contain about 220,000 clones, around 83% of them singletons. Sequencing was carried out using peripheral blood. This clonotype was sampled from a man aged 50 or older who had recovered from COVID-19.

The CDR3 nucleotides read TGTGCCACCAGTGATCTCGGACAGGGTACAGATACGCAGTATTTT. Its protein product is CATSDLGQGTDTQYF. The V and J genes are TRBV24-1 and TRBJ2-3; TRBD1 aligns across 8 bases. The CDR3 consists of 15 residues. The germline V gene encodes CDR1 KGHDR and CDR2 SFDVKD. V lost 3 bases, J lost 3 bases, and 4 bases stayed unmatched.